This entry is about one T cell receptor beta chain. The CDR3 contains 15 residues. V gave up 0 bases and J gave up 0 bases, with 4 bases separating them. Germline assignment: CDR1 SGHRS and CDR2 YFSETQ. The sample originates from a study of blood T cell repertoires in COVID-19. At the level of the study: COVID-19 samples from acute and convalescent phases originated in the United States, Italy and Spain. PBMCs, B-cell-depleted T cells, or T cells were the source of the cDNA or gDNA that made up the material.

Authors' processing steps: Cell counts per sample came from amplifying reference gene primers. Generated by immunoSEQ multiplex PCR, the TCRdb table keeps only in-frame clones and is missing some. That table is the source of V, J and clone size, and D and trimming were worked out from the DNA. The top ten hold 10% to 11% of the sample, which has some 130,000 clones, roughly 80% seen once. The chain combines TRBV5-1 with TRBJ2-6; D unresolved. What was sequenced was peripheral blood. This clonotype originated in a man between 60 and 70 years old who had recovered from COVID-19. CDR3 bases: TGCGCCAGCAGCTTGGAAGCCTCTGGGGCCAACGTCCTGACTTTC. Its protein product is CASSLEASGANVLTF.